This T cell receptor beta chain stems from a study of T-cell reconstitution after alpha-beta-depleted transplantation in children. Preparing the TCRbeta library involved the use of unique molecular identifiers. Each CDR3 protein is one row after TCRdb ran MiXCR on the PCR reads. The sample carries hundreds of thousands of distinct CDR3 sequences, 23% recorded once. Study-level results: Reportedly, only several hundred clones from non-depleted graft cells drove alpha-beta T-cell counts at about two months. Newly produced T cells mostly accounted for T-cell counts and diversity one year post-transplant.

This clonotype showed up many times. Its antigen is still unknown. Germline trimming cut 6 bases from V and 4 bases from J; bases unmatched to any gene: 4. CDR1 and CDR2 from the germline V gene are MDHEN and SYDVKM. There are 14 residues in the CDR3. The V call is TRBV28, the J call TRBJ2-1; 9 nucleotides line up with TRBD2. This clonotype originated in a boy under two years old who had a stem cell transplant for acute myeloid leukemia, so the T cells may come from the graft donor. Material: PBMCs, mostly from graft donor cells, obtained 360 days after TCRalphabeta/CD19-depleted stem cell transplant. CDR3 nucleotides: TGTGCCAGCAGGGGGAGCGGGGGGTACAATGAGCAGTTCTTC. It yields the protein CASRGSGGYNEQFF.